What follows are 20 T cell receptor beta chains derived from one specimen sequenced in a study of cytotoxic CD8 clonotypes in ibrutinib-treated CLL. TCRdb's table, derived via immunoSEQ multiplex PCR, lists solely in-frame clones and lacks some. In the table there are approximately 90,000 clones, over 60% of which are singletons. The specimen comprised PBMCs, sampled after 24 months of ibrutinib treatment. Receptors were obtained from a human donor with chronic lymphocytic leukemia.

The V and J genes are TRBV2 and TRBJ2-3; D might be TRBD1 (6 bases). V was pared by 1 base and J by 8 bases, with 22 bases between. The CDR3 is made up of 17 amino acids. The germline gives CDR1 SNHLY, CDR2 FYNNEI. The CDR3 DNA is TGTGCCAGCAGTGAAGGGGGGCCAGTCCCCACACAGGTTACGCAGTATTTT. This encodes CASSEGGPVPTQVTQYF.

V usage is TRBV6-5 and J usage is TRBJ2-5, with 9 positions matching TRBD1. The CDR3 runs 14 residues. CDR1 is MNHEY, CDR2 SVGAGI, per germline. V lost 4 bases, J lost 4 bases, and 4 bases stayed unmatched. The CDR3 loop is CASSSNRGRETQYF. CDR3 nucleotides: TGTGCCAGCAGTTCCAACAGGGGGCGAGAGACCCAGTACTTC.

V usage is TRBV5-5 and J usage is TRBJ1-1; unclear D gene. The CDR3 consists of 10 residues. CDR1 and CDR2 (germline): SGHKS, YYEKEE (reference sequence). V gave up 7 bases and J gave up 3 bases, with 4 bases separating them. The CDR3, as DNA: TGTGCCAGCGAGGACACTGAAGCTTTCTTT. Amino acids: CASEDTEAFF.

The rearrangement uses TRBV19 and TRBJ2-7; 9 bases are shared with TRBD1. The CDR3 has 15 amino acids. CDR1 is LNHDA, CDR2 SQIVND, per germline (reference sequence). The V gene end was trimmed by 6 bases and the J gene end by 3 bases; junction bases not matched to a gene: 9. This chain's CDR3 is CASRRLTGGDYEQYF. CDR3 bases: TGTGCCAGTAGGAGGCTGACAGGGGGTGACTACGAGCAGTACTTC.

This clone showed up just a few times. The J gene is TRBJ1-5, the V gene TRBV19, with D unclear. CDR3 length: 13 amino acids. CDR1 is LNHDA, CDR2 SQIVND, per germline (reference sequence). With 6 bases removed from V and 5 bases from J, the gap between germline ends came to 11 bases. The DNA of the CDR3 is TGTGCCAGTAGCCAGTCTAGGGATCAGCCCCAGCATTTT. Translated, it gives CASSQSRDQPQHF.

J is TRBJ2-5 and V is TRBV7-3; maybe TRBD1 (6 bases). With 3 bases removed from V and 3 bases from J, the gap between germline ends came to 8 bases. CDR1 is SGHTA, CDR2 FQGTGA, per germline. The CDR3 contains 13 residues. CDR3 sequence: CASSLDRKETQYF. CDR3 nucleotides: TGTGCCAGCAGCTTGGACAGAAAAGAGACCCAGTACTTC.

The gene calls are TRBV5-4 and TRBJ2-1; D is ambiguous. The V gene lost 2 bases and the J gene lost 7 bases, with 4 bases spanning the gap. Germline CDR1 SGHNT, CDR2 YYREEE (reference sequence). There are 11 residues in the CDR3. The CDR3 nucleotides are TGTGCCAGCAGCTTCGTGAATGAGCAGTTCTTC. Protein sequence: CASSFVNEQFF.

This clone qualifies as medium-sized. This rearrangement joins TRBV2 to TRBJ2-2; 8 bases agree with TRBD1. The CDR3 sequence is 14 residues long. Germline assignment: CDR1 SNHLY and CDR2 FYNNEI. Trimming at V came to 7 bases and at J to 4 bases, leaving 5 bases not matched to a gene. The CDR3 nucleotides read TGTGCCAGCACCGGACAGGGAAGCACCGGGGAGCTGTTTTTT. Protein product: CASTGQGSTGELFF.

The rearrangement uses TRBV6-1 and TRBJ1-2; D is unclear. This CDR3 contains 15 residues. Germline V gene lookup returns CDR1 MNHNS and CDR2 SASEGT. Trimming left V 1 base short and J 0 bases short, with 9 bases between. This CDR3 reads CASSEGPGTNYGYTF. The CDR3 DNA reads TGTGCCAGCAGTGAAGGTCCAGGAACTAACTATGGCTACACCTTC.

The V call is TRBV29-1, the J call TRBJ2-2; 8 nucleotides agree with TRBD1. The CDR3 is 14 amino acids. The trim removed 6 bases at V and 1 base at J, leaving 4 bases unmatched. Per the germline V gene, CDR1 is SQVTM and CDR2 is ANQGSEA. The CDR3 reads CSVQGQGNTGELFF. Written as DNA, the CDR3 is TGCAGCGTCCAAGGACAGGGGAACACCGGGGAGCTGTTTTTT.

This sequence joins TRBV29-1 and TRBJ2-1, with unresolved D. The CDR3 sequence is 14 residues long. CDR1 SQVTM and CDR2 ANQGSEA come from the germline V gene. With 3 bases removed from V and 0 bases from J, the gap between germline ends came to 9 bases. The CDR3 sequence is CSVENLSSYNEQFF. The CDR3 DNA sequence: TGCAGCGTTGAGAACCTCAGCTCCTACAATGAGCAGTTCTTC.

The V call is TRBV7-8, the J call TRBJ1-2; 7 bases are a match to TRBD1. Germline CDR1 is SGHVS and CDR2 is FQNEAQ. The J segment lost 2 bases and the V segment lost 4 bases, leaving 4 bases of the junction unmatched. The CDR3 has 14 amino acids. Here the CDR3 reads CASSSGTVNYGYTF. The CDR3 DNA reads TGTGCCAGCAGCTCAGGGACAGTGAACTATGGCTACACCTTC. Together with reference TRBV7-8 and TRBJ1-2, the CDR3 gives the full variable domain: GAGVSQSPRYKVAKRGQDVALRCDPISGHVSLFWYQQALGQGPEFLTYFQNEAQLDKSGLPSDRFFAERPEGSVSTLKIQRTQQEDSAVYLCASSSGTVNYGYTFGSGTRLTVV.

The chain carries TRBV27 and TRBJ1-2; 9 nucleotides align to TRBD1. J lost 6 bases, V lost 5 bases, and 7 bases had no gene match. Germline V lookup: CDR1 MNHEY, CDR2 SMNVEV (reference sequence). The length of the CDR3 is 14 residues. The CDR3 DNA follows: TGTGCCAGCAGTGGACAGGGGAGGACGGATGGCTACACCTTC. The encoded protein is CASSGQGRTDGYTF.

This clone was found once. The chain recombines TRBV28 with TRBJ2-1, with 9 bases fitting TRBD2. With V trimmed by 4 bases and J by 4 bases, 14 bases remained unmatched. The CDR3 has 18 amino acids. The germline CDR1 and CDR2 sequences are MDHEN and SYDVKM. This chain's CDR3 is CASSSPGLANGFYNEQFF. The CDR3 nucleotides are TGTGCCAGCAGTTCTCCGGGACTAGCAAACGGCTTTTACAATGAGCAGTTCTTC.

The CDR3 reads CASSPGQQGDGYTF. In DNA, the CDR3 is TGTGCCAGCTCACCCGGGCAGCAGGGAGATGGCTACACCTTC. The chain combines TRBV18 with TRBJ1-2; a possible D gene is TRBD1 (5 bases). CDR1 is KGHSH, CDR2 LQKENI, per germline. V was clipped by 3 bases and J by 6 bases, with 14 bases between them. The CDR3 covers 14 residues. The full variable domain, completed using reference TRBV18 and TRBJ1-2, is NAGVMQNPRHLVRRRGQEARLRCSPMKGHSHVYWYRQLPEEGLKFMVYLQKENIIDESGMPKERFSAEFPKEGPSILRIQQVVRGDSAAYFCASSPGQQGDGYTFGSGTRLTVV.

The chain links TRBV27 to TRBJ2-6; D not certain. This CDR3 contains 14 residues. The V gene lost 9 bases and the J gene lost 0 bases, with 9 bases spanning the gap. Germline V gene data show CDR1 as MNHEY and CDR2 as SMNVEV (reference sequence). The CDR3 region has the DNA TGTGCCAGTGGACCAGACTCTGGGGCCAACGTCCTGACTTTC. It translates to CASGPDSGANVLTF.

This clone was seen only a few times. The rearrangement links TRBV6-6 to TRBJ1-5; 8 bases align to TRBD1. The trim removed 0 bases at V and 5 bases at J, leaving 6 bases unmatched. The CDR3 consists of 16 residues. CDR1 and CDR2 (germline): MNHNY, SVGAGI (reference sequence). This chain's CDR3 is CASSYSGQGAYQPQHF. The CDR3 DNA sequence: TGTGCCAGCAGTTACTCGGGGCAGGGGGCATATCAGCCCCAGCATTTT.

V and J are TRBV5-1 and TRBJ1-1; 8 bases align to TRBD1. With V trimmed by 4 bases and J by 4 bases, 9 bases remained unmatched. This CDR3 contains 15 residues. Germline loops: CDR1 SGHRS, CDR2 YFSETQ. CDR3 nucleotides: TGCGCCAGCAGCCCCATGGAAACAGGGGGCACTGAAGCTTTCTTT. This codes for CASSPMETGGTEAFF.

The chain joins TRBV10-1 to TRBJ1-5; TRBD1 matches at 9 bases. Germline CDR1 and CDR2: WNHNN and SYGVQD (reference sequence). This CDR3 region has 14 residues. V was pared by 6 bases and J by 5 bases, with 5 bases of the junction left unmatched. The CDR3 sequence is CASRADRGDQPQHF. CDR3 DNA: TGCGCCAGCAGGGCGGACAGGGGTGATCAGCCCCAGCATTTT.

This clone appeared once. V usage is TRBV6-5 and J usage is TRBJ2-2, with D possibly being TRBD1 or TRBD2 (5 bases each). Germline V lookup: CDR1 MNHEY, CDR2 SVGAGI. Trimming shortened V by 4 bases and J by 2 bases, and 8 bases separated the two germline ends. This CDR3 is built from 14 residues. The CDR3 sequence is CASSLGPNTGELFF. The DNA of the CDR3 is TGTGCCAGCAGTTTGGGACCCAACACCGGGGAGCTGTTTTTT.